This T cell receptor (beta chain) was captured by sequencing in a study of T cell changes during pregnancy in multiple sclerosis. The CDR3 sequence is 16 residues long. V was pared by 6 bases and J by 0 bases, with 15 bases between. Here immunoSEQ multiplex PCR was the method, and the copy in TCRdb shows in-frame clones only, minus some. Of over 45,000 clones listed, more than 85% were seen once; the top ten hold 2.5% to 3%. The rearrangement links TRBV23-1 to TRBJ1-3, with D perhaps TRBD1 (5 bases). TRBV23-1 is an ORF for which the function is uncertain. The sequence derives from a female donor in good health, enrolled as a control in a pregnancy study. This sample comprised peripheral blood, obtained in the third trimester of pregnancy. The CDR3 sequence is CASRSDRGSSGNTIYF. The CDR3, as DNA: TGCGCCAGCAGGAGCGACCGGGGGAGCTCTGGAAACACCATATATTTT.